The rows below give T cell receptor beta chains drawn from one sample of a study of T cells in Graves' hyperthyroidism and ophthalmopathy. TCRdb analysed the multiplex PCR reads with MiXCR anew, one entry per CDR3 protein. The sample has 700,000 or so distinct CDR3 sequences, about 15% seen once. Material for sequencing was blood. The source is a man aged 18 to 30 with Graves' hyperthyroidism. Each CDR3 is given with its conserved first and last residue. D genes are given only for firm matches. Where a row states a size, it is once, few, many or the class of an expanded clone; other rows omit it.

TGTGCCTGGAGATCTACTAGCGGCGAGCAGTACTTC,CAWRSTSGEQYF,many,TRBD2,TRBV30,TRBJ2-7
TGTGCCAGCAGCTTTGGGCGGCCCACAGATACGCAGTATTTT,CASSFGRPTDTQYF,.,.,TRBV5-5,TRBJ2-3
TGTGCCAGCAGCGACGGACTAGCGGGACCCTACAATGAGCAGTTCTTC,CASSDGLAGPYNEQFF,.,TRBD2,TRBV12-3/TRBV12-4,TRBJ2-1
TGTGCCAGCACCCCCGGGGAGGGCTCCTACAATGAGCAGTTCTTC,CASTPGEGSYNEQFF,.,TRBD2,TRBV5-5,TRBJ2-1
TGTGCCAGCAGCCGCGGGGCGAACACTGAAGCTTTCTTT,CASSRGANTEAFF,.,.,TRBV7-3,TRBJ1-1
TGTGCCAGCAGCTTAGTCCTGGCGGGAGGACCCGGGGAGCTGTTTTTT,CASSLVLAGGPGELFF,.,TRBD2,TRBV7-2,TRBJ2-2
TGCAGCGTTGAAGTCCCGACAGGGAGTTTGGGAGCCCAGTACTTC,CSVEVPTGSLGAQYF,.,TRBD1,TRBV29-1,TRBJ2-5
TGTGCCAGCAGTGAAGCGGGCAGGGGAAACTATGGCTACACCTTC,CASSEAGRGNYGYTF,.,.,TRBV6-1,TRBJ1-2
TGTGCCAGCAGCTTAGCGGGGCAAGGGTTCGGTACAGATACGCAGTATTTT,CASSLAGQGFGTDTQYF,many,.,TRBV7-8,TRBJ2-3
TGTGCCAGCAGGACTAGCGGGATGACTGAGCAGTTCTTC,CASRTSGMTEQFF,few,TRBD2,TRBV7-9,TRBJ2-1
TGTGCCAGCAGTTCCGGGCCCTTAGCCTACGAGCAGTACTTC,CASSSGPLAYEQYF,few,.,TRBV6-5,TRBJ2-7
TGCAGCGTTTTAGCGGAAGAGGGGACAGATACGCAGTATTTT,CSVLAEEGTDTQYF,few,.,TRBV29-1,TRBJ2-3
TGTGCCAGCAGTCCCGGGAGCTCCTCCGAGCAGTACTTC,CASSPGSSSEQYF,many,.,TRBV12-3/TRBV12-4,TRBJ2-7
TGCGCCAGCAGCCAAGAAGCAGGGTTAGGTGGCACAGATACGCAGTATTTT,CASSQEAGLGGTDTQYF,few,.,TRBV4-1,TRBJ2-3
TGTGCCAGCAGTAGAAGCGGACACGGTAACTACGAGCAGTACTTC,CASSRSGHGNYEQYF,many,.,TRBV6-1,TRBJ2-7
TGTGCCAGCAGGGGGGGGAGGGCTCGAAATGAGCAGTTCTTC,CASRGGRARNEQFF,.,TRBD2,TRBV7-2,TRBJ2-1
TGTGCCAGCAGAAGGGGGTCCGAGACCCAGTACTTC,CASRRGSETQYF,few,.,TRBV27,TRBJ2-5
TGTGCCAGCAGCCAGGATCCGGGACAGGGGGCTGCCGAGCAGTACTTC,CASSQDPGQGAAEQYF,.,TRBD1,TRBV4-2,TRBJ2-7
TGTGCCACCAAACTAGCGGGAGGGGTGCAAGAGACCCAGTACTTC,CATKLAGGVQETQYF,.,TRBD2,TRBV19,TRBJ2-5
TGTGCCAGCAGCTCCCGGACAGGGAATAATGGCTACACCTTC,CASSSRTGNNGYTF,few,TRBD1,TRBV7-9,TRBJ1-2
TGTGCCAGCAGTTTGAAGCGGGACAGTAGCACAGATACGCAGTATTTT,CASSLKRDSSTDTQYF,many,.,TRBV12-3/TRBV12-4,TRBJ2-3
TGTGCCAGCAGCAAGACTAGCGGCTACACCGGGGAGCTGTTTTTT,CASSKTSGYTGELFF,many,TRBD2,TRBV12-3/TRBV12-4,TRBJ2-2
TGTGCCAGCAGTATTATTACTAGCGCGGGCGATGAGCAGTTCTTC,CASSIITSAGDEQFF,.,TRBD2,TRBV11-3,TRBJ2-1
TGTGCCAGCAGCCCCAGGTGGGAGTCAGATACGCAGTATTTT,CASSPRWESDTQYF,many,.,TRBV6-2/TRBV6-3,TRBJ2-3
TGTGCCAGCAGTTTTACCCTCGGGACAGGGGGCGTTGAGCAGTTCTTC,CASSFTLGTGGVEQFF,few,TRBD1,TRBV27,TRBJ2-1
TGTGCCAGTAGTATATCGAGGACAGGTCCACAAGAGACCCAGTACTTC,CASSISRTGPQETQYF,.,TRBD1,TRBV19,TRBJ2-5
TGCAGCGTTGAAGAGACTAGCGGGGGGAATGAGCAGTTCTTC,CSVEETSGGNEQFF,.,TRBD2,TRBV29-1,TRBJ2-1
TGCAGTGCTTTGACTAGCGGGAGTATAGAGCTGTTTTTT,CSALTSGSIELFF,few,TRBD2,TRBV20-1,TRBJ2-2
TGTGCCTGGAGTGTTGTGGAACCGAACACCGGGGAGCTGTTTTTT,CAWSVVEPNTGELFF,many,.,TRBV30,TRBJ2-2
TGTGCCAGCTCACCACCTGGGCAGGAGGCTTTCTTT,CASSPPGQEAFF,many,.,TRBV18,TRBJ1-1
TGTGCCAGCAGTTCCCGTAGACTAGCGGGAAGGGACGAGCAGTACTTC,CASSSRRLAGRDEQYF,many,TRBD2,TRBV28,TRBJ2-7
TGTGCCAGCAGGGGGTCGAGGTCGGGGAACACCATATATTTT,CASRGSRSGNTIYF,few,.,TRBV7-6,TRBJ1-3
TGTGCCAGCAGTTTGGGGGAGGGACAGGGCTTCTACGAGCAGTACTTC,CASSLGEGQGFYEQYF,few,TRBD1,TRBV12-3/TRBV12-4,TRBJ2-7
TGCAGCGTTGAAAGGGGTCCCACAGATACGCAGTATTTT,CSVERGPTDTQYF,few,.,TRBV29-1,TRBJ2-3
TGTGCCAGCAGAAAACAGGTTAATGAAAAACTGTTTTTT,CASRKQVNEKLFF,many,.,TRBV6-1,TRBJ1-4
TGTGCCAGCAGTTTAGTGGAAGCGGGCAATGAGCAGTTCTTC,CASSLVEAGNEQFF,many,.,TRBV27,TRBJ2-1